A selection of T cell receptor beta chains follows, all from one sample in a study of blood T cells in healthy people across ages. TCRdb ran MiXCR on the 5' RACE reads and lists one entry per CDR3 protein. The sample has about 930,000 distinct CDR3 sequences, 25% to 30% seen once. The sample was also reused in another study, on T cells of mothers and their children.

The sample comprised blood. These receptors all stem from a woman in her thirties or forties in good health. Each CDR3 is given with its conserved first and last residue. Fields, in order: J gene, clone size, D gene, V gene, CDR3 protein, CDR3 DNA. A D gene is named only where the DNA matches it firmly. Not every row has a clone size; where given, it reads once, few, many or a size class.

J: TRBJ2-5
size: many
D: -
V: TRBV7-3
CDR3: CASSLVGRETQYF
DNA: TGTGCCAGCAGCCTGGTGGGTCGAGAGACCCAGTACTTC

J: TRBJ1-5
size: -
D: -
V: TRBV28
CDR3: CASSFHRGRQYQPQHF
DNA: TGTGCCAGCAGTTTCCACCGGGGCAGACAATATCAGCCCCAGCATTTT

J: TRBJ1-4
size: -
D: -
V: TRBV19
CDR3: CASSMRGSEKLFF
DNA: TGTGCCAGTAGTATGAGAGGCTCTGAAAAACTGTTTTTT

J: TRBJ2-5
size: many
D: -
V: TRBV20-1
CDR3: CSARSPSGTQYF
DNA: TGCAGTGCTAGATCACCCAGTGGGACCCAGTACTTC

J: TRBJ2-6
size: few
D: -
V: TRBV25-1
CDR3: CASSEFGGTGANVLTF
DNA: TGTGCCAGCAGTGAATTTGGGGGCACTGGGGCCAACGTCCTGACTTTC

J: TRBJ2-5
size: once
D: -
V: TRBV6-2/TRBV6-3
CDR3: CASGYEETQYF
DNA: TGTGCCAGCGGGTACGAAGAGACCCAGTACTTC

J: TRBJ2-1
size: -
D: TRBD1
V: TRBV27
CDR3: CATRTGAVNEQFF
DNA: TGTGCCACCAGGACAGGGGCGGTAAATGAGCAGTTCTTC

J: TRBJ2-3
size: -
D: -
V: TRBV20-1
CDR3: CSARDVRGTDTQYF
DNA: TGCAGTGCTAGAGATGTACGGGGCACAGATACGCAGTATTTT

J: TRBJ2-7
size: many
D: -
V: TRBV20-1
CDR3: CSARGGKRYEQYF
DNA: TGCAGTGCTAGAGGGGGTAAAAGGTACGAGCAGTACTTC

J: TRBJ2-5
size: -
D: -
V: TRBV20-1
CDR3: CSAPRPGQQETQYF
DNA: TGCAGTGCACCCCGGCCGGGCCAGCAAGAGACCCAGTACTTC

J: TRBJ1-4
size: few
D: TRBD1
V: TRBV12-3/TRBV12-4
CDR3: CASMGQGGKLFF
DNA: TGTGCCAGCATGGGACAGGGAGGAAAACTGTTTTTT

J: TRBJ2-2
size: few
D: TRBD1
V: TRBV20-1
CDR3: CSARLDRSNTGELFF
DNA: TGCAGTGCTAGATTGGACAGGAGTAACACCGGGGAGCTGTTTTTT

J: TRBJ1-1
size: -
D: TRBD1
V: TRBV5-1
CDR3: CASSGDSPIGTEAFF
DNA: TGCGCCAGCAGCGGGGACAGTCCTATTGGTACTGAAGCTTTCTTT

J: TRBJ1-2
size: few
D: -
V: TRBV5-6
CDR3: CASSLEGGVDYGYTF
DNA: TGTGCCAGCAGCCTGGAGGGGGGAGTGGACTATGGCTACACCTTC

J: TRBJ2-1
size: -
D: TRBD2
V: TRBV4-2
CDR3: CASSLTGTSGRLNEQFF
DNA: TGTGCCAGCAGCCTCACCGGGACTAGCGGGAGGTTAAATGAGCAGTTCTTC

J: TRBJ2-7
size: many
D: -
V: TRBV28
CDR3: CASSVTGAGSGQYF
DNA: TGTGCCAGCAGTGTTACAGGGGCGGGAAGCGGGCAGTACTTC

J: TRBJ1-6
size: few
D: -
V: TRBV20-1
CDR3: CSARYSPLHF
DNA: TGCAGTGCTAGATATTCACCCCTCCACTTT

J: TRBJ2-1
size: -
D: -
V: TRBV12-3/TRBV12-4
CDR3: CASRGTSLRIEQFF
DNA: TGTGCCAGCCGTGGGACTTCACTTCGGATCGAGCAGTTCTTC

J: TRBJ1-2
size: -
D: TRBD1
V: TRBV20-1
CDR3: CSAREGPTGAGRNYGYTF
DNA: TGCAGTGCTAGAGAAGGACCGACAGGGGCAGGCAGAAACTATGGCTACACCTTC

J: TRBJ2-7
size: many
D: TRBD1
V: TRBV20-1
CDR3: CSARHAGTGNPGEQYF
DNA: TGCAGTGCTAGGCACGCCGGGACAGGGAATCCGGGCGAGCAGTACTTC

J: TRBJ1-1
size: few
D: -
V: TRBV20-1
CDR3: CSASYSMAFF
DNA: TGCAGTGCTAGTTACAGTATGGCTTTCTTT

J: TRBJ1-2
size: -
D: -
V: TRBV2
CDR3: CASSRDRQWNGYTF
DNA: TGTGCCAGCAGTAGAGACAGGCAGTGGAATGGCTACACCTTC

J: TRBJ2-7
size: few
D: -
V: TRBV27
CDR3: CAGSLVGGPYEQYF
DNA: TGTGCCGGCAGTTTAGTGGGGGGACCCTACGAGCAGTACTTC

J: TRBJ1-2
size: -
D: -
V: TRBV12-3/TRBV12-4
CDR3: CASSPTDDLGGYTF
DNA: TGTGCCAGCAGCCCGACGGACGATCTGGGAGGCTACACCTTC

J: TRBJ2-7
size: many
D: TRBD2
V: TRBV12-3/TRBV12-4
CDR3: CASRWGGGAYEQYF
DNA: TGTGCCAGCAGATGGGGCGGGGGAGCCTACGAGCAGTACTTC

J: TRBJ2-7
size: many
D: -
V: TRBV15
CDR3: CATSREGGTTYEQYF
DNA: TGTGCCACCAGCAGAGAGGGAGGAACCACCTACGAGCAGTACTTC

J: TRBJ1-1
size: -
D: -
V: TRBV12-3/TRBV12-4
CDR3: CTSSSGAFGTEAFF
DNA: TGTACCAGCAGTTCCGGGGCCTTCGGGACTGAAGCTTTCTTT

J: TRBJ1-1
size: many
D: -
V: TRBV20-1
CDR3: CSAPRLVNTEAFF
DNA: TGCAGTGCCCCCAGGTTAGTGAACACTGAAGCTTTCTTT

J: TRBJ1-2
size: many
D: -
V: TRBV6-2/TRBV6-3
CDR3: CASSYHGQTSYGYTF
DNA: TGTGCCAGCAGTTACCACGGACAAACCAGCTATGGCTACACCTTC

J: TRBJ1-5
size: -
D: -
V: TRBV7-9
CDR3: CASSLGPLQQPQHF
DNA: TGTGCCAGCAGCTTAGGCCCGCTTCAGCAGCCCCAGCATTTT

J: TRBJ1-2
size: few
D: TRBD1
V: TRBV3-1
CDR3: CASSQEGTGGNNGYTF
DNA: TGTGCCAGCAGCCAAGAAGGGACAGGGGGAAATAATGGCTACACCTTC

J: TRBJ1-5
size: few
D: -
V: TRBV9
CDR3: CASGDNQPQHF
DNA: TGTGCCAGCGGTGACAATCAGCCCCAGCATTTT

J: TRBJ1-1
size: few
D: -
V: TRBV5-5
CDR3: CASSRPTMDTEAFF
DNA: TGTGCCAGCAGCCGCCCCACAATGGACACTGAAGCTTTCTTT

J: TRBJ2-7
size: -
D: TRBD2
V: TRBV20-1
CDR3: CSAATRGGVTYEQYF
DNA: TGCAGTGCGGCTACAAGGGGAGGGGTGACTTACGAGCAGTACTTC

J: TRBJ2-3
size: -
D: TRBD2
V: TRBV7-6
CDR3: CASSSGLGSTDTQYF
DNA: TGTGCCAGCAGCTCGGGACTAGGGAGCACAGATACGCAGTATTTT

J: TRBJ1-4
size: -
D: -
V: TRBV29-1
CDR3: CSVRRGWSGNEKLFF
DNA: TGCAGCGTTCGGCGGGGCTGGTCGGGTAATGAAAAACTGTTTTTT

J: TRBJ1-5
size: few
D: -
V: TRBV20-1
CDR3: CSASVIGGPGQPQHF
DNA: TGCAGTGCTAGCGTTATCGGTGGGCCGGGGCAGCCCCAGCATTTT

J: TRBJ2-3
size: -
D: TRBD1
V: TRBV27
CDR3: CASLLTGQGGTDTQYF
DNA: TGTGCCAGCCTACTCACGGGACAGGGGGGCACAGATACGCAGTATTTT

J: TRBJ1-4
size: -
D: -
V: TRBV5-1
CDR3: CASSLAGSTNEKLFF
DNA: TGCGCCAGCAGCTTGGCAGGGTCCACTAATGAAAAACTGTTTTTT

J: TRBJ2-3
size: few
D: -
V: TRBV6-5
CDR3: CASSHDVAAGRGDTDTQYF
DNA: TGTGCCAGCAGTCACGATGTTGCGGCCGGGCGGGGAGACACAGATACGCAGTATTTT

J: TRBJ1-3
size: -
D: -
V: TRBV11-3
CDR3: CASSSGSGNTIYF
DNA: TGTGCCAGCAGCTCCGGATCTGGAAACACCATATATTTT

J: TRBJ2-4
size: few
D: TRBD1
V: TRBV6-5
CDR3: CASSSKTGEQYF
DNA: TGTGCCAGCAGCTCCAAGACAGGGGAGCAGTACTTC

J: TRBJ1-2
size: many
D: -
V: TRBV12-3/TRBV12-4
CDR3: CASSGRRSYGYTF
DNA: TGTGCCAGCAGCGGTCGGAGGTCGTACGGCTACACCTTC

J: TRBJ2-3
size: many
D: -
V: TRBV6-6
CDR3: CASSYEAGVTDTQYF
DNA: TGTGCCAGCAGTTACGAGGCAGGGGTCACAGATACGCAGTATTTT

J: TRBJ2-1
size: many
D: -
V: TRBV5-1
CDR3: CASSRGRRSYNEQFF
DNA: TGCGCCAGCAGCAGGGGCAGGAGATCCTACAATGAGCAGTTCTTC

J: TRBJ1-5
size: few
D: TRBD1
V: TRBV20-1
CDR3: CSAAWDPQGDQPQHF
DNA: TGCAGTGCCGCCTGGGATCCCCAGGGGGATCAGCCCCAGCATTTT

J: TRBJ1-5
size: many
D: TRBD1
V: TRBV7-2
CDR3: CASSPRTGDQPQHF
DNA: TGTGCCAGCAGCCCTCGGACAGGGGACCAGCCCCAGCATTTT

J: TRBJ2-7
size: -
D: -
V: TRBV7-9
CDR3: CASSSLARGPYEQYF
DNA: TGTGCCAGCAGCTCGCTAGCGAGGGGGCCCTACGAGCAGTACTTC

J: TRBJ2-5
size: few
D: -
V: TRBV7-3
CDR3: CASSLNKGEETQYF
DNA: TGTGCCAGCAGCCTTAATAAGGGGGAAGAGACCCAGTACTTC

J: TRBJ1-1
size: few
D: -
V: TRBV12-3/TRBV12-4
CDR3: CASSLGRGGTEAFF
DNA: TGTGCCAGCAGTTTAGGGAGGGGGGGGACTGAAGCTTTCTTT

J: TRBJ2-2
size: many
D: TRBD1
V: TRBV9
CDR3: CASSAKGQTTGELFF
DNA: TGTGCCAGCAGCGCCAAGGGACAGACAACCGGGGAGCTGTTTTTT

J: TRBJ1-1
size: -
D: -
V: TRBV7-9
CDR3: CASSNRQGIQAFF
DNA: TGTGCCAGCAGCAACCGACAAGGGATTCAGGCTTTCTTT

J: TRBJ2-5
size: many
D: -
V: TRBV5-1
CDR3: CASTPGGGSGVTQYF
DNA: TGCGCCAGCACCCCTGGCGGAGGGTCGGGGGTGACCCAGTACTTC

J: TRBJ2-4
size: -
D: TRBD1
V: TRBV15
CDR3: CATSRGGRGRGKNIQYF
DNA: TGTGCCACCAGCAGAGGGGGAAGGGGGCGCGGCAAAAACATTCAGTACTTC

J: TRBJ1-4
size: many
D: TRBD1
V: TRBV7-9
CDR3: CASSPGQGNEKLFF
DNA: TGTGCCAGCAGCCCGGGACAGGGTAATGAAAAACTGTTTTTT

J: TRBJ1-2
size: -
D: -
V: TRBV29-1
CDR3: CSVEPAGHGYTF
DNA: TGCAGCGTTGAGCCGGCGGGGCATGGCTACACCTTC

J: TRBJ1-1
size: few
D: -
V: TRBV7-9
CDR3: CASSPRRVMNTEAFF
DNA: TGTGCCAGCAGCCCCCGACGGGTCATGAACACTGAAGCTTTCTTT

J: TRBJ2-3
size: -
D: -
V: TRBV24-1
CDR3: CATSDFGGAGSDTQYF
DNA: TGTGCCACCAGTGATTTCGGCGGGGCCGGGTCAGATACGCAGTATTTT

J: TRBJ1-2
size: -
D: TRBD1
V: TRBV30
CDR3: CAWIPAGGGYTF
DNA: TGTGCCTGGATACCGGCAGGGGGCGGCTACACCTTC

J: TRBJ2-6
size: many
D: -
V: TRBV7-2
CDR3: CASSLMGLSGANVLTF
DNA: TGTGCCAGCAGCTTAATGGGCCTTTCTGGGGCCAACGTCCTGACTTTC